The sequence of this TCR beta chain was determined in a study of vaccination and CD4 T cells after COVID-19. Study-level points and caveats: The rise in median SARS-CoV-2-reactive clonotypes, from approximately 21 to 40, was not significant.

Documented treatment: approximately 11-day PBMC culture with coronavirus spike peptide pools or control peptides (ViraFEST assay). With 0 bases removed from V and 7 bases from J, the gap between germline ends came to 18 bases. The CDR3 contains 16 residues. In germline, CDR1 is LNHNV, CDR2 YYDKDF (reference sequence). Sequencing of the DNA from cultured CD4+ T cells was carried out with the Oncomine TCR Beta short-read assay. TCRdb used MiXCR to reprocess the PCR reads, holding one entry per CDR3 protein. The data hold approximately 9,700 distinct CDR3 sequences, with about two thirds observed a single time. Turning to this clonotype: As yet, its antigen is unknown.

The chain is built from TRBV15 and TRBJ1-2, with D possibly being TRBD1 (5 bases). Sample: CD4+ T cells from blood, cultured in vitro. This receptor was taken from a human donor who had recovered from COVID-19. The CDR3 sequence: CATSRDRRAGIGGYTF. The CDR3 DNA reads as TGTGCCACCAGCAGAGATCGTAGGGCAGGGATAGGTGGCTACACCTTC.